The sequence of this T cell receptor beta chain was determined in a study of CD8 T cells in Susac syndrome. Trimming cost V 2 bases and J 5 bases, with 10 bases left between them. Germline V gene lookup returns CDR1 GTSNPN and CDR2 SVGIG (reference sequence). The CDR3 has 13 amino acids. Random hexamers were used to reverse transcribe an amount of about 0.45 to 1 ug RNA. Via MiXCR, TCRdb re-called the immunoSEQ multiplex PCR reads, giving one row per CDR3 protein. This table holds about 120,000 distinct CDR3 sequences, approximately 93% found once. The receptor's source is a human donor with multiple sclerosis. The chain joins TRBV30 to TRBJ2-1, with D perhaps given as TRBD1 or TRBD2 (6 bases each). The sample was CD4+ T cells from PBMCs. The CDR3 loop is CAWSRGEHNEQFF. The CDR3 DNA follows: TGTGCCTGGAGTAGGGGGGAACACAATGAGCAGTTCTTC. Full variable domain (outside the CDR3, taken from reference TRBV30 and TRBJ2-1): SQTIHQWPATLVQPVGSPLSLECTVEGTSNPNLYWYRQAAGRGLQLLFYSVGIGQISSEVPQNLSASRPQDRQFILSSKKLLLSDSGFYLCAWSRGEHNEQFFGPGTRLTVL.